Reported below is one T cell receptor (beta chain). The sample holds a few counts of this clonotype. The clone's antigen remains unknown. Base qualities are not at hand, and no much larger clone is one base apart. Systemically healthy Caucasian individuals from Russia, approximately 39 in total and aged roughly 6 to 100 years, were included as donors. Each donor gave roughly 9 milliliters of peripheral blood, drawn into EDTA-treated Vacutainer tubes. Ficoll-Paque density-gradient centrifugation was used to isolate PBMCs, with at least 6 million per sample. Total RNA, at least 6 micrograms per sample, was extracted from PBMCs with Trizol reagent. For every donor, flow cytometry on a PBMC aliquot measured the percentage of naive CD45RAhigh/CD27high T cells. This sample was taken from a study of blood T cells in healthy people across ages (dated by TCRdb to the mid-2010s). About the study as a whole: In model experiments, template switching captured roughly one uniquely barcoded TCR beta cDNA molecule for every two T cells. The study measured age-related changes in TCR beta repertoire diversity using deep sequencing normalized with unique cDNA molecular identifiers. The donors were divided into four age groups: young (average around 17 years), middle-aged (roughly 42), aged (roughly 60) and long-lived (roughly 82). The study analyzed two additional independent replicas of 1 million unique cDNA reads from the same blood draw for two donors, one aged 18 to 29 and one aged 80 or older. To avoid experimental bias, donors of different ages were spread randomly across the sequencing lanes. Points the paper makes about the study in general: As age increased, observed TCR beta diversity per million T cells dropped in a roughly linear way, and a significant reduction was already evident by age about 40. The long-lived group showed more naive CD4+ T cells, fewer expanded clones and increased TCR diversity than the aged group, suggesting age selection. The CMV infection status of donors was not known, potentially confounding age-related changes in expanded clonotypes. Estimates of total diversity based on one million sequenced T cells were considered lower bounds and underestimates. Since profiling was done on bulk unsorted PBMCs, naive and antigen-experienced compartments could not be conclusively compared. A strong correlation was found between observed TCR beta diversity and the percentage of naive T cells measured by flow cytometry.

Receptor libraries were prepared by 5' RACE. The instrument was an Illumina HiSeq 2500. A second PCR of about 7 to 12 cycles was run with a J-beta primer mix and a sample-barcoded 5' primer. Each TCR beta cDNA molecule received a unique molecular identifier from a template-switch 5' adaptor carrying 12 random nucleotides. At least 2.5 million CDR3-containing paired-end reads were obtained from each sample. The Mint cDNA synthesis kit, primed by a TRBC-specific oligonucleotide, was used to synthesize first-strand cDNA from all RNA. After uracil-DNA glycosylase treatment, a first 18-cycle PCR used universal primers M1SS and BC2_uni_R on all cDNA. Per the original workflow: Normalization of each sample was performed by random selection of 1 million high-quality reads, each carrying a distinct molecular identifier. Instead of being binned into consensus sequences, reads that shared molecular identifiers were thrown out. MiTCR, set to a Q25 quality threshold and the strictest error-elimination algorithm, was used for CDR3 identification, clonotype clustering and error correction. Lower-bound total TCR beta diversity was estimated with a nonparametric unseen species model using Euler transformation. The public reads were reanalyzed by TCRdb: fastp trimming at Q25, MiXCR alignment, in-frame beta chains only. Here each entry gathers all rows of one CDR3 protein and keeps the most common genes and DNA. For this entry, the V and J calls and clone size follow TCRdb and not the study's own pipeline. This sample has roughly 1,300,000 distinct CDR3 sequences in its table, and 45% to 70% of those were observed once. 6.5% to 8% of the sample rests with the top ten.

The cysteine opens and the phenylalanine closes a CDR3 of 14 amino acids. Of all the DNA, just the CDR3 is kept, 42 bases in frame from base 1. The CDR1 and CDR2 encoded by the germline V gene are ENHRY and SYGVKD. The trim is 5 bases for V and 7 bases for J, with a gap of 12 bases between the germline ends. The specimen sequenced was blood. The TCR sequence derives from a young man in good health. The rearranged chain carries TRBV10-3 and TRBJ1-6; 6 matching bases give a weak D call of TRBD1. The sequenced DNA is TGTGCCATCAGTTTTGGACAGCTCAATTCACCCCTCCACTTT. This yields the protein CAISFGQLNSPLHF.